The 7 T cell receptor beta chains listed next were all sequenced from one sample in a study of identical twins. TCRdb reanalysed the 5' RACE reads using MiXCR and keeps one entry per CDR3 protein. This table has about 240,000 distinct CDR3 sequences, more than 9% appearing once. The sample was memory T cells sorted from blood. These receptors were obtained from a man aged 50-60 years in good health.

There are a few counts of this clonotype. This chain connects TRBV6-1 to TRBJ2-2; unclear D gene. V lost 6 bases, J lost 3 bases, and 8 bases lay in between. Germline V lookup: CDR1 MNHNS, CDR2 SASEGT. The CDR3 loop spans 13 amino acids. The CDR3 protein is CASSWVDTGELFF. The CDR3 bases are TGTGCCAGCAGCTGGGTGGACACCGGGGAGCTGTTTTTT.

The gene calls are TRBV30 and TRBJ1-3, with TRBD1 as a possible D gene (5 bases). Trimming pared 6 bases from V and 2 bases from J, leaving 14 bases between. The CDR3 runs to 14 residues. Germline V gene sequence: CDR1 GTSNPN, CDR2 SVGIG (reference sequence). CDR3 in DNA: TGTGCCTGTATCTGGGGCTCTCCTGGAAACACCATATATTTT. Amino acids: CACIWGSPGNTIYF.

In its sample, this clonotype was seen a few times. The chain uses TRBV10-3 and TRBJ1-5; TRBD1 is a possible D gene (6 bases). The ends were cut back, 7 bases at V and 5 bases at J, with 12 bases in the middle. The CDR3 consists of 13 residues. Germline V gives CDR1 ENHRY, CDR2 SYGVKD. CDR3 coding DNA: TGTGCCATCAACAGGGAGGAGGATCAGCCCCAGCATTTT. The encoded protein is CAINREEDQPQHF.

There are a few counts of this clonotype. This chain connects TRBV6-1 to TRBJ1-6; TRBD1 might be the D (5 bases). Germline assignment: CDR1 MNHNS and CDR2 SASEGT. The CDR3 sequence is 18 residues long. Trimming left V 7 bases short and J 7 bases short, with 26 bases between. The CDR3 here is CASTRQLVVPTSNSPLHF. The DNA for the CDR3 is TGTGCCAGCACGCGACAGTTGGTAGTACCTACGTCCAATTCACCCCTCCACTTT.

Here the CDR3 DNA reads TGTGCCAGCAGCTTGTTGTCCGAGACAGGGGGCAGGGGCACCGGGGAGCTGTTTTTT. Encoded protein: CASSLLSETGGRGTGELFF. V and J are TRBV5-6 and TRBJ2-2; TRBD1 aligns across 10 bases. Germline CDR1 is SGHDT and CDR2 is YYEEEE. The CDR3 is 19 residues long. Trimming removed 1 base from V and 4 bases from J; junction bases left unmatched: 13.

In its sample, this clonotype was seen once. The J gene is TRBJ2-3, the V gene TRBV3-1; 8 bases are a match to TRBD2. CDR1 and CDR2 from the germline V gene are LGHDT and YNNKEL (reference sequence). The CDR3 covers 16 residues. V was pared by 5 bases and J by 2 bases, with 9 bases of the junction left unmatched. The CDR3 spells CASSNKAGEITDTQYF. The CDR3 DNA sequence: TGTGCCAGCAGCAATAAAGCGGGAGAGATCACAGATACGCAGTATTTT.

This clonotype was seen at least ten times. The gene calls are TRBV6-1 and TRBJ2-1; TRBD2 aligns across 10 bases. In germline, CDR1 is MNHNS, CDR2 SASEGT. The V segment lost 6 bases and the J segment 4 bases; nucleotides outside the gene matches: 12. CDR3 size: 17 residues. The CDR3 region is CASSPNLAGDRYNEQFF. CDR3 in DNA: TGTGCCAGCAGCCCAAACCTAGCGGGGGACCGGTACAATGAGCAGTTCTTC.